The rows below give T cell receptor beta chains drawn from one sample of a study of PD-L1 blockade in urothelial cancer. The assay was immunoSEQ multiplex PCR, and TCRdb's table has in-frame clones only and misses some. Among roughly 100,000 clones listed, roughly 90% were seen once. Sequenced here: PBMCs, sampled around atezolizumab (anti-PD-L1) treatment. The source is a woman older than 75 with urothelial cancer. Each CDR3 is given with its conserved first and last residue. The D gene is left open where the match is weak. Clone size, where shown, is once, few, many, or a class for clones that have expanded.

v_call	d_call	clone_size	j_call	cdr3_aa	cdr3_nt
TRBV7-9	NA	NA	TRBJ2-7	CASSRGWADSYEQYF	TGTGCCAGCAGCCGGGGGTGGGCGGATTCCTACGAGCAGTACTTC
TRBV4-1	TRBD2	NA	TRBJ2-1	CASSQEGTSNEQFF	TGCGCCAGCAGCCAAGAGGGGACTAGCAATGAGCAGTTCTTC
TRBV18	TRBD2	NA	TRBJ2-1	CASSPLVAGFDNEQFF	TGTGCCAGCTCACCTCTTGTAGCGGGATTCGACAATGAGCAGTTCTTC
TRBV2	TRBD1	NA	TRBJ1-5	CASSADRDQPQHF	TGTGCCAGCAGCGCGGACAGGGATCAGCCCCAGCATTTT
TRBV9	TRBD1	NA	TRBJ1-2	CASSGDRESGYTF	TGTGCCAGCAGCGGGGACAGGGAAAGTGGCTACACCTTC
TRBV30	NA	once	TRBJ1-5	CAWAASSNQPQHF	TGTGCCTGGGCTGCCAGTAGCAATCAGCCCCAGCATTTT
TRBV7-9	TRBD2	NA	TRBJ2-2	CASSRGLAGNTGELFF	TGTGCCAGCAGCCGAGGACTAGCGGGGAACACCGGGGAGCTGTTTTTT
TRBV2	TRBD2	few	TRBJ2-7	CASSEFLAGGAEQYF	TGTGCCAGCAGTGAATTTCTAGCGGGAGGGGCCGAGCAGTACTTC
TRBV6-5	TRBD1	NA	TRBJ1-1	CASSYSSQGGTEAFF	TGTGCCAGCAGTTACTCGTCCCAGGGGGGAACTGAAGCTTTCTTT
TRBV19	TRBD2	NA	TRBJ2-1	CASSQPGTSGRTNSYNEQFF	TGTGCCAGTAGTCAACCCGGGACTAGCGGGAGGACGAACTCCTACAATGAGCAGTTCTTC
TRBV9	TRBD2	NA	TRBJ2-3	CASSPGLAGGRDTQYF	TGTGCCAGCAGCCCCGGACTAGCGGGAGGTAGAGATACGCAGTATTTT
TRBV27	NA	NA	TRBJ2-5	CASSVRTGSAKETQYF	TGTGCCAGCAGTGTCCGGACTGGATCCGCCAAAGAGACCCAGTACTTC
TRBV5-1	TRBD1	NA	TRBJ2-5	CASSPLTGQETQYF	TGCGCCAGCAGCCCTCTGACAGGGCAAGAGACCCAGTACTTC
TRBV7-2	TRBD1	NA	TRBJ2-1	CASSFDRGLNNEQFF	TGTGCCAGCAGCTTTGACAGGGGGCTTAACAATGAGCAGTTCTTC
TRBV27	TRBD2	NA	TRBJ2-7	CASSLQASGSEQYF	TGTGCCAGCAGTTTACAGGCTAGCGGGAGTGAGCAGTACTTC
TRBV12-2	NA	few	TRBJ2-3	CASRSPFPLATPGTDTQYF	TGTGCAAGTCGCTCCCCCTTTCCACTAGCAACCCCCGGCACAGATACGCAGTATTTT